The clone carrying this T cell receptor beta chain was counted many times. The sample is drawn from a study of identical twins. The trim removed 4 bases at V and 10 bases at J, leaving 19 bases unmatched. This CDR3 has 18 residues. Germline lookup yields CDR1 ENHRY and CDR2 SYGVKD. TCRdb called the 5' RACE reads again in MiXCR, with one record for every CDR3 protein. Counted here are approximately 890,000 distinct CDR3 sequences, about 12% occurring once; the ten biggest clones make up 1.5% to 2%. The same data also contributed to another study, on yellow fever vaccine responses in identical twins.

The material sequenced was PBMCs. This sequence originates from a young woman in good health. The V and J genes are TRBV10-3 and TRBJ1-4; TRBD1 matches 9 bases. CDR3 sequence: CAISGLQNGTGLTGKLFF. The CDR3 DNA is TGTGCCATCAGTGGACTCCAAAACGGGACAGGGTTGACAGGAAAACTGTTTTTT.